This section outlines one TCR beta chain sequence together with its context. The germline V gene encodes CDR1 MNHEY and CDR2 SVGAGI. CDR3 length: 13 amino acids. The sample belongs to a study of monozygotic twins with inflammatory bowel disease. TCRdb reprocessed the 5' RACE reads, keeping one entry per CDR3 protein, no DNA. This sample's table has about 350,000 distinct CDR3 sequences. Sequencing was carried out using blood. This chain uses TRBV6-5 with TRBJ2-1; TCRdb reports TRBD1, a call that lacks DNA to check it against. This TCR was sampled from a human donor with ulcerative colitis or Crohn's disease, or a healthy co-twin of an affected twin (not recorded which). CDR3 loop: CASSYGRDNEQFF.